The clone carrying this TCR beta chain has a count of ten or more. The antigen remains unidentified. TCRdb processed the RT-PCR reads anew with MiXCR; each CDR3 protein has one entry. Of about 540,000 distinct CDR3 sequences listed, less than 25% are singletons. This sample stems from a study of response to subunit inactivated influenza vaccine. Study-level findings and limits: After each seasonal influenza vaccination, few new T cells are recruited, the authors suggested.

V was clipped by 7 bases and J by 4 bases, with 11 bases between them. The germline V gene encodes CDR1 SEHNR and CDR2 FQNEAQ (reference sequence). This CDR3 has 12 amino acids. These same data were also listed under a study on T cells expressing NK-cell markers. As reported in that work: UMIs accompanied the 5'RACE template switching by which TCR beta cDNA was made. Sorted CD3+CD56+NKG2C+, CD3+CD56+NKG2C- and CD3+CD56-NKG2C+ T cells supplied TCR beta repertoires. NKG2C+ dominant clonotypes from more than 5 donors made up about 1.0-7.5% of CD8+ T cells. Whether expanded NKG2C+ T cell clones were HCMV-specific remained unclear.

The chain is built from TRBV7-9 and TRBJ2-7; perhaps D is TRBD1 or TRBD2 (5 bases each). This receptor was obtained from a man over 45 who received an inactivated influenza vaccine. The material sequenced was CD4+ T cells sorted from PBMCs, taken approximately 13 days after vaccination. CDR3 protein: CASNGGEYEQYF. DNA of the CDR3: TGTGCCAGCAATGGGGGAGAATACGAGCAGTACTTC.